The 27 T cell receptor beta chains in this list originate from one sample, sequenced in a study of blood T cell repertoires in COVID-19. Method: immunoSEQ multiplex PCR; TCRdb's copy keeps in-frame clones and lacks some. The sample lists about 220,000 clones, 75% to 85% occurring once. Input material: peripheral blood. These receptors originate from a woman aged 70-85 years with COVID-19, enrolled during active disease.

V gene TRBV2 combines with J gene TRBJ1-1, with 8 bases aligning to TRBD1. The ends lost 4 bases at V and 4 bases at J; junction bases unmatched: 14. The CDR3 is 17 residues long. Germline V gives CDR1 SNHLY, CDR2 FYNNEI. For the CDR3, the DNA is TGTGCCAGCAGTGCCGGACAGGGTATAGCTAGGAGCACTGAAGCTTTCTTT. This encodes CASSAGQGIARSTEAFF.

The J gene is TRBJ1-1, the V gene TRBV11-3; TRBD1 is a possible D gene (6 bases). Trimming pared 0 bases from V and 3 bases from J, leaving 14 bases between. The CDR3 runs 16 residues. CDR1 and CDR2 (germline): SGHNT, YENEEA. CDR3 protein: CASSLDTGLWDTEAFF. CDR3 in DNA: TGTGCCAGCAGCTTAGATACAGGGCTTTGGGACACTGAAGCTTTCTTT. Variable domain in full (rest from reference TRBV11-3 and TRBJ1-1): EAGVVQSPRYKIIEKKQPVAFWCNPISGHNTLYWYLQNLGQGPELLIRYENEEAVDDSQLPKDRFSAERLKGVDSTLKIQPAELGDSAVYLCASSLDTGLWDTEAFFGQGTRLTVV.

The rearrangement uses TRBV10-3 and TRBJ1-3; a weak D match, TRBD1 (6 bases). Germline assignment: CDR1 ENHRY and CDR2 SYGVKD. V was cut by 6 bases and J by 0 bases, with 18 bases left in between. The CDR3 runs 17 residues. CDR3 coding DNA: TGTGCCATCAGCACGAGGATGGACAGTGTCTCTGGAAACACCATATATTTT. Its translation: CAISTRMDSVSGNTIYF.

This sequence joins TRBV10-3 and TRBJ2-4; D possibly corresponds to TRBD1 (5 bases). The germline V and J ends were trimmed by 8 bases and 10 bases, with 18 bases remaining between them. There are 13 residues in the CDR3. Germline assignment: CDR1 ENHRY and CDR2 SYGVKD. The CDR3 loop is CAIAEGRDKIQYF. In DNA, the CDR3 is TGTGCCATCGCCGAAGGCAGGGATAAAATTCAGTACTTC.

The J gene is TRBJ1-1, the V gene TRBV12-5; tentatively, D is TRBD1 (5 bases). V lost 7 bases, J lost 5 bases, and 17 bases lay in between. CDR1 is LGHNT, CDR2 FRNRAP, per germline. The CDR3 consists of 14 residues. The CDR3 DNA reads TGTGCTAGTGCCGGGGGACGTCGTAGGACTGAAGCTTTCTTT. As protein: CASAGGRRRTEAFF.

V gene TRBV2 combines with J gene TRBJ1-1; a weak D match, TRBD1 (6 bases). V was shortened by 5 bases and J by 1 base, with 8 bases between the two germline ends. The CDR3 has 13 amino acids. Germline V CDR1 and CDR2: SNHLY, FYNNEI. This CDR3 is CASSLQGNTEAFF. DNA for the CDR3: TGTGCCAGCAGTTTACAGGGGAACACTGAAGCTTTCTTT. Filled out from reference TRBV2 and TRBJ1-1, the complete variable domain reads EPEVTQTPSHQVTQMGQEVILRCVPISNHLYFYWYRQILGQKVEFLVSFYNNEISEKSEIFDDQFSVERPDGSNFTLKIRSTKLEDSAMYFCASSLQGNTEAFFGQGTRLTVV.

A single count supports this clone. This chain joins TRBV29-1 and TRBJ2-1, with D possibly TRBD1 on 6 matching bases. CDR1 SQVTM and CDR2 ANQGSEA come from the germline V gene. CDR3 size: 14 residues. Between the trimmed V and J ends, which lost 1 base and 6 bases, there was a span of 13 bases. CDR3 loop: CSVEGTAGRNEQFF. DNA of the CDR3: TGCAGCGTTGAAGGGACAGCCGGCCGCAATGAGCAGTTCTTC.

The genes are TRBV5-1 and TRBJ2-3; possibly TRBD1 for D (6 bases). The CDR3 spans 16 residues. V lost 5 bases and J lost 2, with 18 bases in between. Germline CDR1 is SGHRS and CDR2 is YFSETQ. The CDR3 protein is CASRPQGDSSTDTQYF. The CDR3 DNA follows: TGCGCCAGCAGGCCACAGGGAGACTCGTCCACAGATACGCAGTATTTT.

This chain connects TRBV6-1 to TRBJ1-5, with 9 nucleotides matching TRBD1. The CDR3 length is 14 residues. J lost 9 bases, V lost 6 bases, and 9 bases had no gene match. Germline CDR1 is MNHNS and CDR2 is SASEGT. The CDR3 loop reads CASRYDRGQGPQHF. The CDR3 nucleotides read TGTGCCAGCAGATACGACAGGGGACAGGGGCCCCAGCATTTT.

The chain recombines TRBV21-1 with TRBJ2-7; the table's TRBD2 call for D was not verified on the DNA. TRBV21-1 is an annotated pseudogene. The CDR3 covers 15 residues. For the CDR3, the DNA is TGTGCCAGCAGCAAGGGCACTAGCGGGGCGTACGAGCAGTACTTC. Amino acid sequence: CASSKGTSGAYEQYF.

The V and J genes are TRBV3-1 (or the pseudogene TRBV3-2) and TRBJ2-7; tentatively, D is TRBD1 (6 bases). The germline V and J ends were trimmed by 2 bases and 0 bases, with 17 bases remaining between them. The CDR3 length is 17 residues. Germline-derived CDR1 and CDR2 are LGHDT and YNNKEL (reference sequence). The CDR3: CASSQWRGQSSSYEQYF. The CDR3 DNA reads TGTGCCAGCAGCCAATGGCGAGGACAGTCAAGCTCCTACGAGCAGTACTTC.

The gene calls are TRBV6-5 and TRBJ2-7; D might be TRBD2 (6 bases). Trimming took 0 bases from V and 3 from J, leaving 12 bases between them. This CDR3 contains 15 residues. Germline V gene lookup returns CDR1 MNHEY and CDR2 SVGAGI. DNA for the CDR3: TGTGCCAGCAGTTACTCGGCCGGGGGAGGCTACGAGCAGTACTTC. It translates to CASSYSAGGGYEQYF.

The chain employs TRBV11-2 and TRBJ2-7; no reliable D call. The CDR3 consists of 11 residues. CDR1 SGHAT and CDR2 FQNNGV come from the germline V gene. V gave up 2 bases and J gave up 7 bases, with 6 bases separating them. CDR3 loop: CASSLRTEQYF. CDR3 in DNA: TGTGCCAGCAGCTTACGTACAGAGCAGTACTTC. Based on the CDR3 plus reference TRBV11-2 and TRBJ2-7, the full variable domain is EAGVAQSPRYKIIEKRQSVAFWCNPISGHATLYWYQQILGQGPKLLIQFQNNGVVDDSQLPKDRFSAERLKGVDSTLKIQPAKLEDSAVYLCASSLRTEQYFGPGTRLTVT.

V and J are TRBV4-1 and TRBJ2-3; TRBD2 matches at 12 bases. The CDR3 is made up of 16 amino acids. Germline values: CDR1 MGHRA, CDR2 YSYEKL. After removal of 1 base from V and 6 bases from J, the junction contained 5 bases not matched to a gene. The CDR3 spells CASSQGRTSGVDTQYF. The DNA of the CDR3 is TGCGCCAGCAGCCAAGGGCGGACTAGCGGGGTGGATACGCAGTATTTT.

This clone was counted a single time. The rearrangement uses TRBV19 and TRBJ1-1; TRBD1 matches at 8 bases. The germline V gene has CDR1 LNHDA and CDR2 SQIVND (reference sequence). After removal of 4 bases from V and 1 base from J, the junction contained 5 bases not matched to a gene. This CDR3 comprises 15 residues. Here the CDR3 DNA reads TGTGCCAGTAGTACTGTCAGGGGGCCGAACACTGAAGCTTTCTTT. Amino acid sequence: CASSTVRGPNTEAFF.

Here the CDR3 reads CSVEARIRGNTEAFF. The CDR3 DNA is TGCAGCGTTGAAGCCAGGATTCGGGGGAACACTGAAGCTTTCTTT. The rearrangement uses TRBV29-1 and TRBJ1-1; no clear D. CDR1 is SQVTM, CDR2 ANQGSEA, per germline. V lost 1 base and J lost 1, with 13 bases in between. The CDR3 runs 15 residues.

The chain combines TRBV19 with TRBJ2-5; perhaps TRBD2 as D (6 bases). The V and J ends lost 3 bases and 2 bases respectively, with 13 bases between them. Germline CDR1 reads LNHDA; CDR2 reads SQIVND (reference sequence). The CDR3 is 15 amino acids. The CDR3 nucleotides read TGTGCCAGTAGTATTGGACTACACCGGCAAGAGACCCAGTACTTC. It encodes CASSIGLHRQETQYF.

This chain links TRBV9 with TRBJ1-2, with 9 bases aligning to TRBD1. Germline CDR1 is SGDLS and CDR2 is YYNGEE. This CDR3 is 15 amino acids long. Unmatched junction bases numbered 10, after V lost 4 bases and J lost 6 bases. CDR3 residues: CASSLFWTGEDGYTF. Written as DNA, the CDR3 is TGTGCCAGCAGCCTTTTTTGGACAGGGGAAGATGGCTACACCTTC.

DNA of the CDR3: TGCAGCGTTGAAGACAAGGGAGGGTATGGCTACACCTTC. It yields the protein CSVEDKGGYGYTF. The V and J genes are TRBV29-1 and TRBJ1-2; no definite D call. The CDR3 has 13 amino acids. V lost 0 bases to trimming and J lost 5 bases, with 10 bases between them. Germline-derived CDR1 and CDR2 are SQVTM and ANQGSEA.

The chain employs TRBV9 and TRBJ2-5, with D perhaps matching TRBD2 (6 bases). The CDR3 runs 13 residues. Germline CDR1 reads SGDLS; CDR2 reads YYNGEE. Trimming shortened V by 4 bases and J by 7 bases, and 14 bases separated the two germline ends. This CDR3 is CASSTGLRGTQYF. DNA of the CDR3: TGTGCCAGCAGCACCGGACTAAGGGGGACCCAGTACTTC.

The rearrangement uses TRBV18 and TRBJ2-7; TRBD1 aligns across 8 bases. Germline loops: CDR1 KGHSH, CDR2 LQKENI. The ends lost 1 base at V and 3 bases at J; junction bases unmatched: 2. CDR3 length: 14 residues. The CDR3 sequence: CASSPRTGNYEQYF. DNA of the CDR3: TGTGCCAGCTCACCACGGACAGGGAACTACGAGCAGTACTTC. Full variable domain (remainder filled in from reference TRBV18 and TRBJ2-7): NAGVMQNPRHLVRRRGQEARLRCSPMKGHSHVYWYRQLPEEGLKFMVYLQKENIIDESGMPKERFSAEFPKEGPSILRIQQVVRGDSAAYFCASSPRTGNYEQYFGPGTRLTVT.

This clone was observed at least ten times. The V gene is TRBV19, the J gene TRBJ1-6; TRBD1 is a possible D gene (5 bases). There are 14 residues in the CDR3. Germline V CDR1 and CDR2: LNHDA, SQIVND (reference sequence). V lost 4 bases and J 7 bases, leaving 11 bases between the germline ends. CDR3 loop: CASSTGSANSPLHF. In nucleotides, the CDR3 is TGTGCCAGTAGTACAGGGTCGGCCAATTCACCCCTCCACTTT.

The CDR3 DNA is TGTGCCAGCAGTTTGGGTCTTACAGGTCTCTTGGGTGGCTACACCTTC. As protein: CASSLGLTGLLGGYTF. The chain joins TRBV27 to TRBJ1-2; TRBD1 might be the D (5 bases). The V gene's germline CDR1 is MNHEY and CDR2 SMNVEV (reference sequence). Trimming left V 3 bases short and J 7 bases short, with 21 bases between. This CDR3 region has 16 residues.

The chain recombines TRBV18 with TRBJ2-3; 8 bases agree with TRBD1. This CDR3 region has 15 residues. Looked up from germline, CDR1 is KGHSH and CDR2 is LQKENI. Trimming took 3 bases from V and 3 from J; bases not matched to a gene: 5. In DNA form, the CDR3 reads TGTGCCAGCTCACCGGAGACAGGGGTGACAGATACGCAGTATTTT. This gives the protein CASSPETGVTDTQYF. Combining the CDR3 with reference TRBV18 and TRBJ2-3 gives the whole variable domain NAGVMQNPRHLVRRRGQEARLRCSPMKGHSHVYWYRQLPEEGLKFMVYLQKENIIDESGMPKERFSAEFPKEGPSILRIQQVVRGDSAAYFCASSPETGVTDTQYFGPGTRLTVL.

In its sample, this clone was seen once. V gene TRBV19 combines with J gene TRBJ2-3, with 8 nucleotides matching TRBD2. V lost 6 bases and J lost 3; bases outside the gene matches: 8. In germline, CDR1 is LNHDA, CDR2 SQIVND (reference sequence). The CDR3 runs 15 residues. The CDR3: CASSRLAQQTDTQYF. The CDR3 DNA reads TGTGCCAGTAGCCGACTAGCGCAACAGACAGATACGCAGTATTTT. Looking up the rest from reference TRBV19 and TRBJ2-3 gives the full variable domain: DGGITQSPKYLFRKEGQNVTLSCEQNLNHDAMYWYRQDPGQGLRLIYYSQIVNDFQKGDIAEGYSVSREKKESFPLTVTSAQKNPTAFYLCASSRLAQQTDTQYFGPGTRLTVL.

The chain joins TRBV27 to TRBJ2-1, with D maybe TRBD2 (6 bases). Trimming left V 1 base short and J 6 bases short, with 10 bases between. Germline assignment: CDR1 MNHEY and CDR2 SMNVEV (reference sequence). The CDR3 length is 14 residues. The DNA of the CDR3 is TGTGCCAGCAGTTTATGGGAGCGGGTCAATGAGCAGTTCTTC. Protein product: CASSLWERVNEQFF.

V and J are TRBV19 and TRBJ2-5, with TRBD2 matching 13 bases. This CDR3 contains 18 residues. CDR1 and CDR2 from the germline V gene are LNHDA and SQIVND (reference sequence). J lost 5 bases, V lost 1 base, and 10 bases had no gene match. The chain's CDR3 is CASSIGLAGGGRRETQYF. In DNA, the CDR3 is TGTGCCAGTAGTATAGGACTAGCGGGAGGAGGGAGGCGGGAGACCCAGTACTTC.